The present T cell receptor beta chain was sequenced within a study of preoperative IRX-2 immunotherapy in early breast cancer. The trim removed 6 bases at V and 1 base at J, leaving 10 bases unmatched. Germline lookup yields CDR1 MDHEN and CDR2 SYDVKM. CDR3 length: 17 residues. Repertoires were generated with immunoSEQ multiplex PCR, while TCRdb's copy carries only in-frame clones and drops some. The repertoire holds roughly 6,000 clones, with around 74% as singletons. This clone was observed a single time. Treatment defined: preoperative locoregional IRX-2 cytokine immunotherapy. Samples came from a phase Ib trial of preoperative locoregional IRX-2 cytokine immunotherapy.

The material sequenced was tumor tissue, taken before IRX-2 immunotherapy. V gene TRBV28 combines with J gene TRBJ2-4; 9 nucleotides align to TRBD1. This sequence originates from a human donor with breast cancer. The CDR3 spells CASRDRLGTGAKNIQYF. CDR3 DNA sequence: TGTGCCAGCAGGGACCGATTGGGGACAGGGGCCAAAAACATTCAGTACTTC.